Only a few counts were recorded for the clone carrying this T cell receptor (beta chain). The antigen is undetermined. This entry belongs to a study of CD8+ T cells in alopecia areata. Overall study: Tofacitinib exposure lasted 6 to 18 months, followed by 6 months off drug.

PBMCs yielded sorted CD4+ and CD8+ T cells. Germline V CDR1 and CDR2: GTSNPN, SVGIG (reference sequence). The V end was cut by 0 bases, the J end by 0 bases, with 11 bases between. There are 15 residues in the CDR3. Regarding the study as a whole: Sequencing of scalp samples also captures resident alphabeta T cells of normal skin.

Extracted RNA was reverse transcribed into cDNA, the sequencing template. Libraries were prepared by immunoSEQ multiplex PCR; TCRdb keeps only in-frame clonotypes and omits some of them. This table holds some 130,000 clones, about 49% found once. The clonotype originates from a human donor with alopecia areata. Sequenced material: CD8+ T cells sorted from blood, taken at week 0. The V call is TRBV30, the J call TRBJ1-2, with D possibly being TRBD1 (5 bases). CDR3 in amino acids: CAWSVLQEPNYGYTF. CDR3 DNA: TGTGCCTGGAGTGTGTTACAGGAGCCTAACTATGGCTACACCTTC.